This TCR beta chain was recovered during a study of shared T cell receptors in the human thymus. CDR3 length: 17 amino acids. V trimming: 6 bases; J trimming: 2 bases; junction bases outside the gene matches: 12. Some clones are missing from TCRdb's copy, which holds only in-frame ones; the method was immunoSEQ multiplex PCR. The sample records some 640,000 clones, roughly 86% being singletons. These data also formed part of another study, on human thymus T cells. From that paper: Corrective heart surgery yielded resections, and these provided the thymus tissue. Related research reported highly overlapping thymic repertoires among unrelated individuals.

The TCR comes from a boy younger than two with a congenital heart defect. The sample comprised thymocytes. The chain has TRBV6-7 and TRBJ2-7; 11 nucleotides agree with TRBD1. TRBV6-7 is an ORF, and what it does is uncertain. CDR3: CASRDTGAGQGAYEQYF. Written as DNA, the CDR3 is TGTGCCAGCAGGGATACGGGGGCGGGACAGGGGGCCTACGAGCAGTACTTC.